One and the same sample provided the 19 T cell receptor beta chains below, sequenced in a study of blood T cell repertoires in COVID-19. TCRdb's table, derived via immunoSEQ multiplex PCR, lists solely in-frame clones and lacks some. The table lists 65,000 or so clones, just under 80% of them singletons. What was sequenced was peripheral blood. These receptors all come from a human donor in a cohort sampled during active COVID-19.

The chain links TRBV7-9 to TRBJ1-1; 9 bases fit TRBD1. V shed 5 bases, J shed 5 bases, and the junction held 6 bases outside the gene matches. CDR1 and CDR2 (germline): SEHNR, FQNEAQ (reference sequence). CDR3 length equals 14 residues. The CDR3 nucleotides are TGTGCCAGCAGCCGCCGGGACAGGGAAACTGAAGCTTTCTTT. Its translation is CASSRRDRETEAFF.

The V call is TRBV27, the J call TRBJ2-1, with 7 positions matching TRBD2. Per the germline V gene, CDR1 is MNHEY and CDR2 is SMNVEV (reference sequence). V shed 2 bases, J shed 8 bases, and the junction held 15 bases outside the gene matches. The CDR3 runs to 17 residues. The CDR3 reads CASSLRTGGYANHEQFF. As DNA, the CDR3 is TGTGCCAGCAGTTTAAGGACGGGGGGATATGCGAACCATGAGCAGTTCTTC.

The rearrangement links TRBV7-3 to TRBJ2-1; the D gene is possibly TRBD1 (5 bases). CDR1 is SGHTA, CDR2 FQGTGA, per germline. CDR3 size: 15 residues. The V and J ends lost 4 bases and 5 bases respectively, with 15 bases between them. CDR3 loop: CASSSQGYRDNEQFF. CDR3 DNA sequence: TGTGCCAGCAGCTCCCAGGGTTACCGGGACAATGAGCAGTTCTTC.

The chain joins TRBV6-5 to TRBJ1-2; perhaps TRBD1 as D (5 bases). CDR3 length equals 14 residues. V dropped 0 bases and J dropped 4 bases, with 9 bases sitting between them. CDR1 and CDR2 from the germline V gene are MNHEY and SVGAGI. The CDR3 protein is CASSYSDSRYGYTF. Written as DNA, the CDR3 is TGTGCCAGCAGTTACTCCGACAGCCGCTATGGCTACACCTTC.

The rearrangement uses TRBV20-1 and TRBJ2-3, with 8 bases lining up with TRBD2. The CDR3 totals 14 residues. With V trimmed by 3 bases and J by 5 bases, 7 bases remained unmatched. The V gene's germline CDR1 is DFQATT and CDR2 SNEGSKA (reference sequence). This chain's CDR3 is CSASIGGAVDTQYF. CDR3 DNA sequence: TGCAGTGCTAGTATCGGGGGGGCCGTAGATACGCAGTATTTT.

The V gene is TRBV28, the J gene TRBJ2-2; TRBD1 might be the D (5 bases). CDR3 size: 15 residues. Germline assignment: CDR1 MDHEN and CDR2 SYDVKM. Trimming pared 4 bases from V and 4 bases from J, leaving 13 bases between. The CDR3 loop is CASSSQGSFTGELFF. Here the CDR3 DNA reads TGTGCCAGCAGTTCCCAGGGCTCCTTCACCGGGGAGCTGTTTTTT.

This sequence joins TRBV21-1 and TRBJ2-1; the D call of TRBD1 is as the table states it, not checked on the DNA. TRBV21-1 is listed as a pseudogene. This CDR3 comprises 18 residues. The CDR3 loop is CASSNTTGGLSSYNEQFF. CDR3 DNA sequence: TGTGCCAGCAGCAATACGACAGGGGGCCTGAGCTCCTACAATGAGCAGTTCTTC.

V gene TRBV14 combines with J gene TRBJ2-3; 8 bases are a match to TRBD2. V gave up 0 bases and J gave up 0 bases; unmatched junction bases: 8. The CDR3 contains 18 residues. Germline V gene data show CDR1 as SGHDN and CDR2 as FVKESK. The chain's CDR3 is CASSQERRLAFSTDTQYF. The CDR3, as DNA: TGTGCCAGCAGCCAAGAAAGGAGACTAGCGTTTAGCACAGATACGCAGTATTTT.

This chain uses TRBV29-1 with TRBJ1-5; D gene unclear. The CDR3 loop spans 12 amino acids. Germline values: CDR1 SQVTM, CDR2 ANQGSEA. V was pared by 6 bases and J by 4 bases, with 10 bases between. The CDR3 reads CSVVSGNQPQHF. CDR3 nucleotide sequence: TGCAGCGTGGTTTCGGGGAATCAGCCCCAGCATTTT.

The chain has TRBV5-6 and TRBJ1-1; maybe TRBD1 (5 bases). Trimming removed 5 bases from V and 2 bases from J, with 13 bases in between. CDR1 and CDR2 from the germline V gene are SGHDT and YYEEEE. The CDR3 extends over 14 amino acids. For the CDR3, the DNA is TGTGCCAGCAGTCACGGACAAGGCAACACTGAAGCTTTCTTT. Translated: CASSHGQGNTEAFF.

The rearrangement uses TRBV7-2 and TRBJ2-3; 10 bases map to TRBD1. Germline trimming cut 5 bases from V and 2 bases from J; bases unmatched to any gene: 4. The CDR3 is made up of 15 amino acids. The germline CDR1 and CDR2 sequences are SGHTA and FQGNSA. The CDR3 DNA sequence: TGTGCCAGCAGCGGACAGGGGGTTTACACAGATACGCAGTATTTT. It yields the protein CASSGQGVYTDTQYF.

The chain has TRBV5-5 and TRBJ2-3; D uncertain. Looked up from germline, CDR1 is SGHKS and CDR2 is YYEKEE (reference sequence). V lost 0 bases and J 0 bases, leaving 14 bases between the germline ends. The CDR3 totals 17 residues. DNA for the CDR3: TGTGCCAGCAGCTTGGAGGTAGTTAGCTCTAGCACAGATACGCAGTATTTT. Protein: CASSLEVVSSSTDTQYF.

The J gene is TRBJ1-5, the V gene TRBV5-5; D gene uncertain. The V end was cut by 2 bases, the J end by 0 bases, with 9 bases between. From germline, CDR1 is SGHKS and CDR2 YYEKEE (reference sequence). The CDR3 is 15 amino acids. In DNA, the CDR3 is TGTGCCAGCAGCTTCGTCGGGGTTAGCAATCAGCCCCAGCATTTT. This gives the protein CASSFVGVSNQPQHF.

This chain connects TRBV19 to TRBJ1-5, with 8 bases matching TRBD1. Germline CDR1 is LNHDA and CDR2 is SQIVND (reference sequence). The J segment lost 2 bases and the V segment lost 6 bases, leaving 9 bases of the junction unmatched. The CDR3 consists of 16 residues. CDR3 coding DNA: TGTGCCAGTAGCACCGGACAGGGTGGAGGCAATCAGCCCCAGCATTTT. Translating it yields CASSTGQGGGNQPQHF.

V is TRBV5-1 and J is TRBJ2-7, with a weak D call TRBD2 (6 bases). CDR1 and CDR2 from the germline V gene are SGHRS and YFSETQ. The CDR3 length is 14 residues. V gave up 0 bases and J gave up 3 bases, with 10 bases separating them. In DNA, the CDR3 is TGCGCCAGCAGCTTGGGAGGAGGGAACTACGAGCAGTACTTC. Translation gives CASSLGGGNYEQYF.

The V gene is TRBV28, the J gene TRBJ2-3, with D tentatively TRBD2 (6 bases). V was cut by 2 bases and J by 2 bases, with 14 bases left in between. This CDR3 spans 16 amino acids. Germline CDR1 reads MDHEN; CDR2 reads SYDVKM. The chain's CDR3 is CASSLIAAGTTDTQYF. The DNA of the CDR3 is TGTGCCAGCAGTTTAATAGCGGCGGGTACCACAGATACGCAGTATTTT.

This clone has only a few counts. The V call is TRBV6-2 or TRBV6-3, the J call TRBJ2-1, with 7 positions matching TRBD1. With V trimmed by 5 bases and J by 7 bases, 8 bases remained unmatched. The germline CDR1 and CDR2 sequences are MNHEY and SVGEGT. The CDR3 loop spans 14 amino acids. The CDR3 loop reads CASSGVLTGNEQFF. The CDR3 bases are TGTGCCAGCAGTGGGGTACTGACAGGGAATGAGCAGTTCTTC.

The CDR3 DNA is TGTGCCAGCAGTAAATCCAGGGAAGGCTACACCTTC. It codes for CASSKSREGYTF. The chain carries TRBV2 and TRBJ1-2, with D possibly TRBD1 on 5 matching bases. Trimming pared 5 bases from V and 8 bases from J, leaving 12 bases between. Germline V gene lookup returns CDR1 SNHLY and CDR2 FYNNEI. The length of the CDR3 is 12 residues.

CDR3 loop: CASSPGTSADTQYF. In nucleotides, the CDR3 is TGTGCCAGCAGCCCCGGGACTAGCGCCGATACGCAGTATTTT. This chain joins TRBV11-3 and TRBJ2-3; 10 nucleotides match TRBD2. The germline V gene encodes CDR1 SGHNT and CDR2 YENEEA. Germline trimming cut 5 bases from V and 6 bases from J; bases unmatched to any gene: 5. The CDR3 has 14 residues.